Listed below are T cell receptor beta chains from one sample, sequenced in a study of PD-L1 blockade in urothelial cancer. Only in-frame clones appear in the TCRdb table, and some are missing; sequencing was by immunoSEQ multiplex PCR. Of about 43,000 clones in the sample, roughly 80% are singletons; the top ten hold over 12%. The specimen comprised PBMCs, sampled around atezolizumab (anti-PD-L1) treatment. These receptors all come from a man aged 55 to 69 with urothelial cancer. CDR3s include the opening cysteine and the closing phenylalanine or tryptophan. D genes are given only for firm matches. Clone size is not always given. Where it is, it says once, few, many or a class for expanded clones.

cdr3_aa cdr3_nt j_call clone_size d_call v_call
CASNHRDNYGYTF TGTGCCAGCAACCACAGAGACAACTATGGCTACACCTTC TRBJ1-2 once . TRBV6-1
CASSLQARDTQYF TGTGCCAGCAGTTTGCAAGCAAGAGATACGCAGTATTTT TRBJ2-3 . . TRBV28
CASSLDRVVDEQFF TGCGCCAGCAGCTTGGACAGGGTGGTGGATGAGCAGTTCTTC TRBJ2-1 . . TRBV5-1
CASSYSTEGGYGYTF TGTGCCAGCAGTTACTCAACCGAGGGTGGCTATGGCTACACCTTC TRBJ1-2 . . TRBV6-5
CASSYEGTTNEKLFF TGTGCCAGCAGTTATGAGGGCACAACTAATGAAAAACTGTTTTTT TRBJ1-4 . . TRBV6-5
CASSLGDSGTNYGYTF TGCGCCAGCAGCTTGGGGGACAGTGGCACTAACTATGGCTACACCTTC TRBJ1-2 . TRBD1 TRBV5-1
CASSLSQNNEQFF TGTGCCAGCAGCTTATCTCAGAACAATGAGCAGTTCTTC TRBJ2-1 . . TRBV7-3
CASSYSDMRTQYF TGTGCCAGCAGTTACTCCGATATGAGGACCCAGTACTTC TRBJ2-5 . . TRBV6-5
CASSPRTAGSGNTIYF TGTGCCAGCAGCCCCAGGACAGCAGGCTCTGGAAACACCATATATTTT TRBJ1-3 . . TRBV7-9
CASSMRDSRNYGYTF TGTGCCAGCAGTATGCGGGACTCCCGTAACTATGGCTACACCTTC TRBJ1-2 few . TRBV6-1
CASSEPGPGLAGDFLGGELFF TGTGCCAGCAGTGAGCCAGGACCGGGACTAGCGGGAGACTTTTTAGGCGGGGAGCTGTTTTTT TRBJ2-2 . TRBD2 TRBV2
CASSVAVPGVAGEETQYF TGTGCCAGCAGCGTAGCTGTTCCGGGGGTAGCGGGGGAAGAGACCCAGTACTTC TRBJ2-5 . TRBD2 TRBV9
CASSYLPDSDQPQHF TGTGCCAGTAGTTACCTCCCCGACAGCGATCAGCCCCAGCATTTT TRBJ1-5 . . TRBV19
CASSVGGSNQPQHF TGTGCCAGCAGCGTAGGGGGCAGCAATCAGCCCCAGCATTTT TRBJ1-5 . . TRBV9
CASSLPDSEAFF TGCGCCAGCAGCCTCCCGGACAGCGAAGCTTTCTTT TRBJ1-1 . . TRBV5-1
CATRPTGDTRIPHYNEQFF TGTGCCACCCGACCTACAGGGGACACCCGAATACCTCACTACAATGAGCAGTTCTTC TRBJ2-1 . TRBD1 TRBV28
CATSRADRAVTDTQYF TGTGCCACCAGCAGAGCAGACAGGGCGGTGACAGATACGCAGTATTTT TRBJ2-3 . TRBD1 TRBV15
CASSPGGRVIQETQYF TGCGCCAGCAGCCCAGGGGGCCGGGTTATCCAAGAGACCCAGTACTTC TRBJ2-5 . TRBD1 TRBV4-1
CASSEGWGWETQYF TGTGCCAGCAGTGAAGGGTGGGGCTGGGAGACCCAGTACTTC TRBJ2-5 . . TRBV6-1
CASSSTTGVLETQYF TGTGCCAGCAGCTCTACCACAGGGGTACTAGAGACCCAGTACTTC TRBJ2-5 . TRBD1 TRBV7-9
CASSSPRQSYGYTF TGTGCCAGCAGCTCGCCACGACAGAGTTACGGCTACACCTTC TRBJ1-2 . . TRBV7-9
CASSQNNRGANEKLFF TGCGCCAGCAGCCAAAACAACAGGGGTGCAAATGAAAAACTGTTTTTT TRBJ1-4 . TRBD1 TRBV4-1
CASKTGGLVDTQYF TGTGCCAGCAAGACGGGGGGGCTTGTAGATACGCAGTATTTT TRBJ2-3 . TRBD2 TRBV28